This TCR beta chain is drawn from a study of technical replicates of blood from a few donors. Sequenced by immunoSEQ multiplex PCR; TCRdb stores in-frame clones only, minus some. The table has 70,000 to 95,000 clones, just under 95% seen once; the top ten hold 0.2% to 0.3%. Germline V gene data show CDR1 as SQVTM and CDR2 as ANQGSEA. CDR3 length: 11 residues. Trimming took 4 bases from V and 6 from J, leaving 7 bases between them. The rearrangement uses TRBV29-1 and TRBJ2-4; D unclear. Sequenced sample: T cells isolated from PBMCs. The origin of this receptor is a human donor in good health. This CDR3 is CSVGHGNIQYF. As DNA, the CDR3 is TGCAGCGTTGGACACGGAAACATTCAGTACTTC.